Listed here are 31 T cell receptor beta chains from one sample, sequenced in a study of T cells in Graves' hyperthyroidism and ophthalmopathy. The source material, RNA transcripts, was used to amplify TCR beta CDR3 regions. Using the HTBI primer set, a first-round RT-PCR was run on the TCR CDR3. TCRdb passed the multiplex PCR reads through MiXCR, listing each CDR3 protein once. In the table there are 550,000 to 800,000 distinct CDR3 sequences, about 16% of which are singletons. Sequenced input: blood. The receptors derive from a man aged 18 to 29 with Graves' hyperthyroidism.

This clonotype appeared many times. The chain couples TRBV6-2 or TRBV6-3 to TRBJ2-7, with TRBD1 matching 7 bases. This CDR3 comprises 13 residues. CDR1 MNHEY and CDR2 SVGEGT come from the germline V gene. Losses at the gene ends were 2 bases for V and 7 bases for J; bases not matched to a gene: 5. CDR3 in DNA: TGTGCCAGCAGTTACGAGGACAGGCAGGAGCAGTACTTC. Protein product: CASSYEDRQEQYF.

DNA for the CDR3: TGTGCCAGCAGTAACAGGGCAACTAATGAAAAACTGTTTTTT. This gives the protein CASSNRATNEKLFF. The chain combines TRBV6-1 with TRBJ1-4, with D tentatively TRBD1 (6 bases). V was shortened by 5 bases and J by 0 bases, with 7 bases between the two germline ends. The CDR3 extends over 14 amino acids. The germline CDR1 and CDR2 sequences are MNHNS and SASEGT.

The rearrangement links TRBV27 to TRBJ2-3; TRBD2 aligns across 12 bases. The V and J ends lost 2 bases and 2 bases, in that order; junction bases with no gene match: 11. The CDR3 runs to 19 residues. Germline V gives CDR1 MNHEY, CDR2 SMNVEV (reference sequence). CDR3 bases: TGTGCCAGCAGTTTAACCCCCCCCAGACTAGCGGGAGACACAGATACGCAGTATTTT. Its protein is CASSLTPPRLAGDTDTQYF.

Only a few counts were recorded for this clonotype. The chain carries TRBV30 and TRBJ1-2; D not resolved. V lost 2 bases and J 6 bases, leaving 4 bases between the germline ends. Germline CDR1 is GTSNPN and CDR2 is SVGIG (reference sequence). The CDR3 spans 10 residues. The CDR3 bases are TGTGCCTGGAGTCAAAATGGCTACACCTTC. Protein: CAWSQNGYTF.

This clonotype was counted at least ten times. The J gene is TRBJ2-5, the V gene TRBV7-2, with 8 bases identical to TRBD1. Trimming cost V 1 base and J 1 base; bases outside gene matches: 2. The CDR3 length is 15 residues. Per germline, CDR1 SGHTA and CDR2 FQGNSA. The CDR3 reads CASSLVGTGQETQYF. CDR3 DNA: TGTGCCAGCAGCTTAGTAGGGACAGGCCAAGAGACCCAGTACTTC.

The sample holds a few counts of this clonotype. This rearrangement joins TRBV30 to TRBJ2-7; D not resolved. The CDR3 covers 16 residues. V was cut by 2 bases and J by 1 base, with 18 bases left in between. From germline, CDR1 is GTSNPN and CDR2 SVGIG (reference sequence). The CDR3 DNA reads as TGTGCCTGGAGTCCTTTAAGCCCCTGGATTTCCTACGAGCAGTACTTC. Translating it yields CAWSPLSPWISYEQYF.

The CDR3 region is CSVVWGGEQYF. The DNA of the CDR3 is TGCAGCGTTGTATGGGGGGGCGAGCAGTACTTC. The chain combines TRBV29-1 with TRBJ2-7, with TRBD2 matching over 7 bases. This CDR3 is 11 amino acids long. With 4 bases clipped from V and 6 bases from J, the junction kept 3 bases outside the gene matches. CDR1 is SQVTM and CDR2 is ANQGSEA in the germline V gene.

The sample holds many counts of this clonotype. This chain links TRBV2 with TRBJ1-5; possibly TRBD1 for D (6 bases). This CDR3 is 15 amino acids long. The V and J ends lost 7 bases and 5 bases respectively, with 18 bases between them. The V gene's germline CDR1 is SNHLY and CDR2 FYNNEI. CDR3: CASIPEGGPDQPQHF. The CDR3 DNA sequence: TGTGCCAGCATCCCCGAGGGGGGGCCGGATCAGCCCCAGCATTTT.

This clonotype was picked up many times. This chain connects TRBV6-1 to TRBJ2-2, with 9 bases identical to TRBD2. This CDR3 spans 14 amino acids. The V segment lost 5 bases and the J segment 8 bases; nucleotides outside the gene matches: 6. The V gene's germline CDR1 is MNHNS and CDR2 SASEGT. The CDR3 region is CASSRLAGMGELFF. In nucleotides, the CDR3 is TGTGCCAGCAGTCGGCTAGCGGGAATGGGGGAGCTGTTTTTT.

The J gene is TRBJ1-3, the V gene TRBV5-5, with D unresolved. V was clipped by 0 bases and J by 4 bases, with 8 bases between them. There are 14 residues in the CDR3. CDR1 and CDR2 (germline): SGHKS, YYEKEE (reference sequence). CDR3 amino acids: CASSLEGVGNTIYF. CDR3 DNA sequence: TGTGCCAGCAGCTTGGAGGGAGTCGGAAACACCATATATTTT.

This clonotype was seen at least ten times. This chain joins TRBV11-2 and TRBJ1-5; no reliable D call. This CDR3 contains 15 residues. Trimming took 3 bases from V and 2 from J, leaving 11 bases between them. Germline V gene data show CDR1 as SGHAT and CDR2 as FQNNGV. The CDR3 nucleotides read TGTGCCAGCAGCTTTCTCAGTGGTGGCAATCAGCCCCAGCATTTT. This translates into CASSFLSGGNQPQHF.

This clonotype came up a few times. This sequence joins TRBV6-1 and TRBJ1-5; D call uncertain. Per the germline V gene, CDR1 is MNHNS and CDR2 is SASEGT. This CDR3 is 12 amino acids long. V was pared by 4 bases and J by 7 bases, with 8 bases between. This chain's CDR3 is CASSVKGQPQHF. CDR3 bases: TGTGCCAGCAGTGTAAAAGGGCAGCCCCAGCATTTT.

This clonotype was observed at least ten times. The chain couples TRBV5-8 to TRBJ1-6; D gene uncertain. In germline, CDR1 is SGHTS, CDR2 YDEGEE. This CDR3 has 16 amino acids. Trimming cost V 4 bases and J 9 bases, with 20 bases left between them. The CDR3 here is CASSHKPPGAVSPLHF. The CDR3, as DNA: TGTGCCAGCAGCCATAAACCACCGGGTGCGGTTTCACCCCTCCACTTT.

A few counts support this clonotype. The CDR3 sequence is CASSRQLAGTGELFF. As DNA, the CDR3 is TGCGCCAGCAGCCGCCAACTAGCGGGTACCGGGGAGCTGTTTTTT. The chain joins TRBV5-1 to TRBJ2-2; 9 bases line up with TRBD2. CDR3 size: 15 residues. Unmatched junction bases numbered 6, after V lost 4 bases and J lost 5 bases. Germline CDR1 reads SGHRS; CDR2 reads YFSETQ. Looking up the rest from reference TRBV5-1 and TRBJ2-2 gives the full variable domain: KAGVTQTPRYLIKTRGQQVTLSCSPISGHRSVSWYQQTPGQGLQFLFEYFSETQRNKGNFPGRFSGRQFSNSRSEMNVSTLELGDSALYLCASSRQLAGTGELFFGEGSRLTVL.

This clonotype turned up a few times. The chain has TRBV2 and TRBJ2-7; possibly TRBD2 for D (5 bases). The CDR3 loop spans 13 amino acids. Germline V lookup: CDR1 SNHLY, CDR2 FYNNEI. V dropped 10 bases and J dropped 0 bases, with 13 bases sitting between them. The CDR3 DNA is TGTGCCATTTCCCTGGGGAGCTCCTACGAGCAGTACTTC. Amino acid sequence: CAISLGSSYEQYF. The whole variable domain, remainder taken from reference TRBV2 and TRBJ2-7, is EPEVTQTPSHQVTQMGQEVILRCVPISNHLYFYWYRQILGQKVEFLVSFYNNEISEKSEIFDDQFSVERPDGSNFTLKIRSTKLEDSAMYFCAISLGSSYEQYFGPGTRLTVT.

J is TRBJ1-2 and V is TRBV9; possible D gene TRBD1, 5 bases. This CDR3 region has 15 residues. The germline V gene has CDR1 SGDLS and CDR2 YYNGEE. V gave up 4 bases and J gave up 3 bases, with 16 bases separating them. CDR3 loop: CASSPRVAGDYGYTF. The DNA of the CDR3 is TGTGCCAGCAGCCCCAGGGTCGCGGGGGACTATGGCTACACCTTC.

As regards this clonotype: One junction end does not reproduce the germline sequence, and a read error may be involved. The rearrangement uses TRBV28 and TRBJ2-3; D gene unclear. Per the germline V gene, CDR1 is MDHEN and CDR2 is SYDVKM. This CDR3 is built from 14 residues. The CDR3 region has the DNA TGTGCCAGCAGTTTGGGATCAGGACCAGATACGCAGTGTTTT. Translation gives CASSLGSGPDTQCF.

This clonotype was seen ten or more times. The CDR3: CAWTVAQTEQYF. CDR3 nucleotides: TGTGCCTGGACCGTAGCCCAGACGGAGCAGTACTTC. The V call is TRBV30, the J call TRBJ2-7; no reliable D call. Germline V CDR1 and CDR2: GTSNPN, SVGIG (reference sequence). Deletions cut 4 bases from V and 7 bases from J, with 14 bases between. This CDR3 has 12 residues.

This clonotype was recorded many times. This chain joins TRBV10-3 and TRBJ2-3; 13 nucleotides line up with TRBD2. Per germline, CDR1 ENHRY and CDR2 SYGVKD. This CDR3 region has 17 residues. The ends lost 2 bases at V and 0 bases at J; junction bases unmatched: 2. The CDR3 region has the DNA TGTGCCATCAGTGAGACTAGCGGGAGGGAAAGCACAGATACGCAGTATTTT. This translates into CAISETSGRESTDTQYF.

This clonotype was counted between two and nine times. The rearrangement links TRBV28 to TRBJ1-5; TRBD1 might be the D (6 bases). The CDR3 length is 14 residues. CDR1 is MDHEN, CDR2 SYDVKM, per germline. Trimming cost V 7 bases and J 5 bases, with 15 bases left between them. In DNA, the CDR3 is TGTGCCAGCAATAGGGGGGGGTCCCATCAGCCCCAGCATTTT. Its translation: CASNRGGSHQPQHF.

This clonotype was observed many times. This chain connects TRBV20-1 to TRBJ2-3; possible D gene TRBD2, 5 bases. Germline V gives CDR1 DFQATT, CDR2 SNEGSKA (reference sequence). CDR3 length: 15 amino acids. Deletions cut 0 bases from V and 3 bases from J, with 13 bases between. The CDR3 region is CSARDREQITDTQYF. CDR3 in DNA: TGCAGTGCTAGAGATAGGGAGCAGATTACAGATACGCAGTATTTT.

For this clonotype: An end of the junction differs from the germline gene, which may be a read error. The J gene is TRBJ2-7, the V gene TRBV13; 10 nucleotides match TRBD2. The CDR3 consists of 14 residues. CDR1 is PRHDT and CDR2 is FYEKMQ in the germline V gene (reference sequence). The CDR3 DNA is TGCGCCAGCAGCTGGGCTAGCGGGAGTTACGAGCAGTACTTC. This sequence encodes CASSWASGSYEQYF.

The V call is TRBV29-1, the J call TRBJ1-1; a weak D match, TRBD1 (6 bases). V lost 0 bases and J 5 bases, leaving 7 bases between the germline ends. CDR3 length equals 12 residues. Germline V gene lookup returns CDR1 SQVTM and CDR2 ANQGSEA. CDR3 in DNA: TGCAGCGTTGAAGAAAGGGGGACTGAAGCTTTCTTT. Amino acids: CSVEERGTEAFF.

The chain has TRBV20-1 and TRBJ1-6, with 8 bases fitting TRBD1. The CDR3 spans 14 residues. Germline loops: CDR1 DFQATT, CDR2 SNEGSKA (reference sequence). Trimming at V came to 3 bases and at J to 10 bases, leaving 8 bases not matched to a gene. CDR3 residues: CSASGGQGNSPLHF. CDR3 coding DNA: TGCAGTGCTAGCGGCGGACAGGGAAACTCACCCCTCCACTTT.

The CDR3 loop is CASSLQGVATEAFF. In DNA, the CDR3 is TGCGCCAGCAGCTTACAGGGGGTCGCCACTGAAGCTTTCTTT. The chain carries TRBV5-1 and TRBJ1-1; TRBD1 matches at 8 bases. CDR3 size: 14 residues. V was clipped by 2 bases and J by 4 bases; unmatched bases: 4. Germline assignment: CDR1 SGHRS and CDR2 YFSETQ.

This clonotype has ten or more counts. This chain uses TRBV20-1 with TRBJ2-1; 12 bases map to TRBD2. The CDR3 consists of 16 residues. The germline V gene encodes CDR1 DFQATT and CDR2 SNEGSKA (reference sequence). The trim removed 1 base at V and 5 bases at J, leaving 6 bases unmatched. The CDR3 here is CSARGLAGGPNNEQFF. The CDR3 DNA follows: TGCAGTGCTAGAGGGCTAGCGGGAGGGCCGAACAATGAGCAGTTCTTC.

This clonotype showed up just once. The CDR3 sequence is CSVRLAGGTYEQYF. CDR3 sequence (DNA): TGCAGCGTCCGACTAGCGGGAGGGACCTACGAGCAGTACTTC. The J gene is TRBJ2-7, the V gene TRBV29-1; 14 positions agree with TRBD2. CDR3 size: 14 residues. CDR1 and CDR2 (germline): SQVTM, ANQGSEA. Trimming cost V 6 bases and J 2 bases; bases outside gene matches: 3.

This chain uses TRBV6-5 with TRBJ2-2, with TRBD2 as a possible D gene (5 bases). Germline lookup yields CDR1 MNHEY and CDR2 SVGAGI. Trimming removed 3 bases at V and 6 bases at J, with 14 bases between. The CDR3 consists of 15 residues. CDR3 bases: TGTGCCAGCAGTTATGAGGGTCCCCTAGCCGGGGAGCTGTTTTTT. As protein: CASSYEGPLAGELFF.

The chain employs TRBV28 and TRBJ1-5; D call uncertain. Germline CDR1 is MDHEN and CDR2 is SYDVKM. The CDR3 contains 13 residues. Trimming removed 7 bases from V and 5 bases from J, with 12 bases in between. In DNA, the CDR3 is TGTGCCAGCAAAGTGATGGAGGATCAGCCCCAGCATTTT. Protein: CASKVMEDQPQHF.

This clonotype has a single count. The chain combines TRBV9 with TRBJ1-2, with 7 bases fitting TRBD1. V lost 3 bases and J lost 1; bases outside the gene matches: 9. Germline loops: CDR1 SGDLS, CDR2 YYNGEE. This CDR3 spans 16 amino acids. CDR3 in amino acids: CASSGRTGELNYGYTF. DNA of the CDR3: TGTGCCAGCAGCGGTAGAACAGGGGAACTTAACTATGGCTACACCTTC.

This clonotype was recorded many times. V is TRBV28 and J is TRBJ1-2; 7 bases match TRBD1. This CDR3 is 14 amino acids long. Germline assignment: CDR1 MDHEN and CDR2 SYDVKM. Losses at the gene ends were 5 bases for V and 5 bases for J; bases not matched to a gene: 8. CDR3 nucleotide sequence: TGTGCCAGCAGTACAGACAGGGTGGGGTATGGCTACACCTTC. It translates to CASSTDRVGYGYTF.